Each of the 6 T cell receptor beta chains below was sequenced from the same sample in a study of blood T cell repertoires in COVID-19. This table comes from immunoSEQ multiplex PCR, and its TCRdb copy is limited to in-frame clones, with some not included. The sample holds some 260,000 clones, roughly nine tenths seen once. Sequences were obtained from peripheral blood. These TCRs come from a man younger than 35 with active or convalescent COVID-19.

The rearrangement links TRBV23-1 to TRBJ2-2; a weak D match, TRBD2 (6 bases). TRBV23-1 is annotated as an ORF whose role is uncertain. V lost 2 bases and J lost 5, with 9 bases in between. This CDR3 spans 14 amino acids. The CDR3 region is CASSQRGRTGELFF. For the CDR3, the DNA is TGCGCCAGCAGTCAACGGGGGAGAACCGGGGAGCTGTTTTTT.

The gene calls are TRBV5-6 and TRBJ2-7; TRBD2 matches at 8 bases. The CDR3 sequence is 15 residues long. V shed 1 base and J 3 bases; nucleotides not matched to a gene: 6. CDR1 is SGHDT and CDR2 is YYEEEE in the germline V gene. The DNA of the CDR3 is TGTGCCAGCAGCTTGTACGCTAGCGGGTTCTACGAGCAGTACTTC. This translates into CASSLYASGFYEQYF.

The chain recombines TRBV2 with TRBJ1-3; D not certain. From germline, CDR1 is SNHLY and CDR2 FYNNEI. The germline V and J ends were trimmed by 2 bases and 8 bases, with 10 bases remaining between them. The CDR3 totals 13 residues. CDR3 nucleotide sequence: TGTGCCAGCAGTGAATACCCTCGGGACACCATATATTTT. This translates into CASSEYPRDTIYF.

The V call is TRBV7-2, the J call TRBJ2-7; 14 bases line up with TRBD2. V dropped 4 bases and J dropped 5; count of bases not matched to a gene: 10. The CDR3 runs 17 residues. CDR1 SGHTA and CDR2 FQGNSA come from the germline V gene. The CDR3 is CASSSVGTSGSRHEQYF. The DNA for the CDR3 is TGTGCCAGCAGCTCTGTCGGGACTAGCGGGAGTCGACACGAGCAGTACTTC.

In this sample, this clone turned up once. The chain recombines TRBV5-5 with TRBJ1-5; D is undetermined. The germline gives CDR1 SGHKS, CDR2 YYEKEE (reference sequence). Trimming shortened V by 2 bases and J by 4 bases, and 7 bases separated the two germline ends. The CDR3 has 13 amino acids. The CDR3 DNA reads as TGTGCCAGCAGCTTCTCGGGGAATCAGCCCCAGCATTTT. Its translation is CASSFSGNQPQHF. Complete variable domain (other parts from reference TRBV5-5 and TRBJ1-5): DAGVTQSPTHLIKTRGQQVTLRCSPISGHKSVSWYQQVLGQGPQFIFQYYEKEERGRGNFPDRFSARQFPNYSSELNVNALLLGDSALYLCASSFSGNQPQHFGDGTRLSIL.

In DNA form, the CDR3 reads TGTGCCAGCAGCTCCCGGACAGGGAGGGATACGCAGTATTTT. It codes for CASSSRTGRDTQYF. The chain uses TRBV13 and TRBJ2-3, with 8 bases that match TRBD1. Germline assignment: CDR1 PRHDT and CDR2 FYEKMQ (reference sequence). Germline trimming cut 4 bases from V and 6 bases from J; bases unmatched to any gene: 6. The CDR3 totals 14 residues.